This T cell receptor (beta chain) was recovered during a study of T cells expressing NK-cell markers. Study as a whole: The study sequenced eight donors, seven HCMV-seropositive and one seronegative.

Study-wide results and limits: A few of the donors also had these clonotypes leading their CD3+CD56-NKG2C+ fraction. NKG2C+ dominant clonotypes from more than 5 donors made up roughly 1.0-7.0% of CD8+ T cells.

Germline CDR1 and CDR2: KGHSH and LQKENI. CDR3 size: 15 residues. 5'RACE template switching with UMIs generated TCR beta cDNA. One entry per CDR3 protein, without DNA, is what TCRdb gives after re-calling the 5' RACE reads. This table lists 500,000 to 700,000 distinct CDR3 sequences. In the case of this clonotype: The antigen is not known.

The sample comprised blood T cells: a sorted CD56 or NKG2C T cell subset, CD4+ or CD8+ T cells, or bulk PBMC T cells (not recorded which). This chain joins TRBV18 and TRBJ1-2. The TCR sequence derives from a man between 18 and 29 years old in good health. CDR3 protein: CASSPPMPDFYGYTF.